This T cell receptor (beta chain) was captured in a study of T cell responses to AZD1222 COVID-19 vaccine. TCRdb's copy holds only in-frame clones and misses some; the assay was immunoSEQ multiplex PCR. The sample shows tens of thousands of clones, 90% of them seen only once. Study-level results: CD4 TCRs linked to vaccination spanned spike, dominating at 160-218 and 743-854.

A note on this clone: Its antigen is not identified.

This CDR3 contains 15 residues. Germline V gene lookup returns CDR1 SGHTA and CDR2 FQGNSA. V lost 2 bases to trimming and J lost 4 bases, with 14 bases between them. The V call is TRBV7-2, the J call TRBJ1-1; no definite D call. The receptor was derived from an adult who received the AZD1222 COVID-19 vaccine. The sequencing here drew on peripheral blood, taken 28 days after the second AZD1222 dose. The DNA for the CDR3 is TGTGCCAGCAGCTTATTGAAGTTTGACCCCACTGAAGCTTTCTTT. Protein: CASSLLKFDPTEAFF.